Below, 28 T cell receptor beta chains from the same sample are listed, as sequenced in a study of shared clonotypes between healthy human individuals. Sequenced by immunoSEQ multiplex PCR; TCRdb stores in-frame clones only, minus some. The sample holds millions of clones, roughly 93% seen once. The material sequenced was naive CD4+ T cells from PBMCs. Described subset: CD45RA+ positively selected. These receptors were taken from a man aged 18 to 35 in good health. Some clones in this sample may be carry-over from other donors' samples.

Details on this clone: This same CDR3 is encoded by further DNA sequences in the sample. The chain links TRBV6-5 to TRBJ2-5, with TRBD2 matching 8 bases. Germline values: CDR1 MNHEY, CDR2 SVGAGI. The CDR3 totals 16 residues. Trimming removed 0 bases from V and 0 bases from J; junction bases left unmatched: 3. Here the CDR3 reads CASSYSLAGYQETQYF. The CDR3 DNA follows: TGTGCCAGCAGTTACTCGTTAGCGGGGTACCAAGAGACCCAGTACTTC.

The chain has TRBV28 and TRBJ2-3; possible D gene TRBD2, 6 bases. The V end lost 2 bases, the J end lost 0 bases, and 15 bases lay between the germline ends. The CDR3 covers 17 residues. CDR1 and CDR2 (germline): MDHEN, SYDVKM. The CDR3: CASSLNAGQPSTDTQYF. In DNA, the CDR3 is TGTGCCAGCAGTTTAAATGCGGGGCAGCCCAGCACAGATACGCAGTATTTT.

In the case of this clone: The junction and the germline gene differ at one end; a read error may be behind it. The DNA for the CDR3 is TGTGCCAGCAGGTTGGCGGGAGGCCTAAGGGATACGCAGTATTTT. The encoded protein is CASRLAGGLRDTQYF. The chain recombines TRBV5-4 with TRBJ2-3, with 8 bases matching TRBD2. The germline gives CDR1 SGHNT, CDR2 YYREEE (reference sequence). This CDR3 is 15 amino acids long. Filled out from reference TRBV5-4 and TRBJ2-3, the complete variable domain reads ETGVTQSPTHLIKTRGQQVTLRCSSQSGHNTVSWYQQALGQGPQFIFQYYREEENGRGNFPPRFSGLQFPNYSSELNVNALELDDSALYLCASRLAGGLRDTQYFGPGTRLTVL.

J is TRBJ1-3 and V is TRBV9; TRBD1 is a possible D gene (5 bases). V was cut by 0 bases and J by 4 bases, with 11 bases left in between. This CDR3 region has 15 residues. Germline-derived CDR1 and CDR2 are SGDLS and YYNGEE. The CDR3 nucleotides are TGTGCCAGCAGCGTAGAGCAGGGTCTGGGAAACACCATATATTTT. It codes for CASSVEQGLGNTIYF. The full variable domain, with the rest looked up from reference TRBV9 and TRBJ1-3, is DSGVTQTPKHLITATGQRVTLRCSPRSGDLSVYWYQQSLDQGLQFLIQYYNGEERAKGNILERFSAQQFPDLHSELNLSSLELGDSALYFCASSVEQGLGNTIYFGEGSWLTVV.

The chain recombines TRBV27 with TRBJ2-5; D possibly uses TRBD1 or TRBD2 (5 bases each). The closer fit of TRBJ2-7 to the DNA end suggests the J call may be wrong. The length of the CDR3 is 20 residues. Germline CDR1 MNHEY, CDR2 SMNVEV (reference sequence). The CDR3 protein is CASSFRRHGTAVGTYYEQYF. CDR3 DNA: TGTGCCAGCAGTTTCCGACGACACGGGACGGCAGTCGGTACCTACTACGAGCAGTACTTC.

The gene calls are TRBV5-1 and TRBJ2-4; TRBD1 aligns across 7 bases. Germline CDR1 and CDR2: SGHRS and YFSETQ. The CDR3 is 15 amino acids. The junction had 8 bases not matched to a gene; V was cut back by 0 bases and J by 8 bases. The CDR3 is CASSLGDRLEDIQYF. The CDR3 region has the DNA TGCGCCAGCAGCTTGGGGGACAGATTAGAGGACATTCAGTACTTC. The variable domain in full, with the rest retrieved from reference TRBV5-1 and TRBJ2-4, is KAGVTQTPRYLIKTRGQQVTLSCSPISGHRSVSWYQQTPGQGLQFLFEYFSETQRNKGNFPGRFSGRQFSNSRSEMNVSTLELGDSALYLCASSLGDRLEDIQYFGAGTRLSVL.

This chain links TRBV28 with TRBJ2-1; 15 bases are shared with TRBD2. Germline CDR1 is MDHEN and CDR2 is SYDVKM. The CDR3 is 16 residues long. Trimming removed 6 bases from V and 10 bases from J; junction bases left unmatched: 10. The CDR3 nucleotides are TGTGCCAGCAGCTACGCGGGACTAGCGGGAGGTGGGGAGCAGTTCTTC. This sequence encodes CASSYAGLAGGGEQFF.

This rearrangement joins TRBV28 to TRBJ1-1; no clear D. V was pared by 5 bases and J by 4 bases, with 14 bases between. Germline V CDR1 and CDR2: MDHEN, SYDVKM. The CDR3 spans 14 residues. The CDR3: CASSEPGRVTEAFF. Here the CDR3 DNA reads TGTGCCAGCAGTGAACCAGGACGGGTCACTGAAGCTTTCTTT. The full variable domain, completed using reference TRBV28 and TRBJ1-1, is DVKVTQSSRYLVKRTGEKVFLECVQDMDHENMFWYRQDPGLGLRLIYFSYDVKMKEKGDIPEGYSVSREKKERFSLILESASTNQTSMYLCASSEPGRVTEAFFGQGTRLTVV.

The J gene is TRBJ2-7, the V gene TRBV6-1; D gene ambiguous. The V and J ends lost 0 bases and 0 bases respectively, with 6 bases between them. Germline assignment: CDR1 MNHNS and CDR2 SASEGT. This CDR3 is built from 14 residues. Here the CDR3 DNA reads TGTGCCAGCAGTGAAGCCACCCACTCCTACGAGCAGTACTTC. Translated, it gives CASSEATHSYEQYF.

J is TRBJ2-2 and V is TRBV10-3; 7 bases match TRBD1. CDR3 length: 15 residues. The germline V gene encodes CDR1 ENHRY and CDR2 SYGVKD. J was trimmed by 6 bases and V by 10 bases; bases with no gene match: 14. CDR3 sequence: CATEDRTRIAGELFF. The CDR3 nucleotides read TGTGCCACCGAGGACAGGACCCGAATAGCCGGGGAGCTGTTTTTT.

CDR3 sequence (DNA): TGTGCCAGCAGCTCACTAACGGGGGGAAACATTCAGTACTTC. This codes for CASSSLTGGNIQYF. The chain employs TRBV2 and TRBJ2-4; the match to TRBD2 covers 7 bases. The CDR3 covers 14 residues. CDR1 and CDR2 (germline): SNHLY, FYNNEI. V lost 6 bases to trimming and J lost 6 bases; unmatched junction nucleotides: 8.

Details on this clone: Within the sample, other DNA sequences also encode this same CDR3. The chain is built from TRBV5-1 and TRBJ2-5; the match to TRBD1 covers 12 bases. Germline CDR1 SGHRS, CDR2 YFSETQ. This CDR3 comprises 16 residues. The J segment lost 2 bases and the V segment lost 0 bases, leaving 2 bases of the junction unmatched. CDR3 protein: CASSLGDRGPQETQYF. The CDR3 region has the DNA TGCGCCAGCAGCTTGGGGGACAGGGGGCCACAAGAGACCCAGTACTTC.

V usage is TRBV15 and J usage is TRBJ2-1, with D possibly being TRBD1 (5 bases). Trimming stripped 4 bases from V and 9 bases from J, with 10 bases between. Germline loops: CDR1 LNHNV, CDR2 YYDKDF (reference sequence). CDR3 size: 12 residues. The CDR3 is CATSKIRGEQFF. CDR3 sequence (DNA): TGTGCCACCAGCAAAATAAGGGGTGAGCAGTTCTTC.

The chain uses TRBV2 and TRBJ2-1; TRBD1 agrees at 7 bases. The length of the CDR3 is 12 residues. With 8 bases clipped from V and 13 bases from J, the junction kept 11 bases outside the gene matches. Per the germline V gene, CDR1 is SNHLY and CDR2 is FYNNEI. CDR3 region: CASCRQGLFQFF. The CDR3 DNA reads as TGTGCCAGCTGCCGACAGGGTCTTTTCCAGTTCTTC. The complete variable domain, with remaining parts taken from reference TRBV2 and TRBJ2-1, reads EPEVTQTPSHQVTQMGQEVILRCVPISNHLYFYWYRQILGQKVEFLVSFYNNEISEKSEIFDDQFSVERPDGSNFTLKIRSTKLEDSAMYFCASCRQGLFQFFGPGTRLTVL.

This sequence joins TRBV5-8 and TRBJ2-7; 8 positions agree with TRBD2. CDR3 size: 14 residues. Trimming took 2 bases from V and 9 from J; bases not matched to a gene: 10. Germline CDR1 SGHTS, CDR2 YDEGEE. The CDR3: CASSFTTGTSWQYF. CDR3 nucleotide sequence: TGTGCCAGCAGCTTTACCACAGGGACTAGTTGGCAGTACTTC.

The rearrangement links TRBV14 to TRBJ2-7; perhaps TRBD1 as D (6 bases). Deletions cut 1 base from V and 0 bases from J, with 10 bases between. This CDR3 region has 15 residues. The germline V gene has CDR1 SGHDN and CDR2 FVKESK. The CDR3 is CASSQGQGLSYEQYF. DNA of the CDR3: TGTGCCAGCAGCCAAGGGCAGGGGCTCTCCTACGAGCAGTACTTC. Complete variable domain (other parts from reference TRBV14 and TRBJ2-7): EAGVTQFPSHSVIEKGQTVTLRCDPISGHDNLYWYRRVMGKEIKFLLHFVKESKQDESGMPNNRFLAERTGGTYSTLKVQPAELEDSGVYFCASSQGQGLSYEQYFGPGTRLTVT.

The chain recombines TRBV7-9 with TRBJ2-3; D gene unclear. V lost 1 base to trimming and J lost 5 bases, with 13 bases between them. The length of the CDR3 is 15 residues. CDR1 is SEHNR, CDR2 FQNEAQ, per germline (reference sequence). The CDR3 loop reads CASSLGRLIQDTQYF. In DNA, the CDR3 is TGTGCCAGCAGCTTAGGAAGATTGATACAAGATACGCAGTATTTT.

The CDR3 reads CASSPMTGGYEQYF. CDR3 bases: TGTGCCAGCTCACCGATGACAGGGGGTTACGAGCAGTACTTC. The chain uses TRBV18 and TRBJ2-7; 9 nucleotides agree with TRBD1. The J segment lost 4 bases and the V segment lost 3 bases, leaving 4 bases of the junction unmatched. The germline CDR1 and CDR2 sequences are KGHSH and LQKENI. The CDR3 extends over 14 amino acids.

J is TRBJ2-7 and V is TRBV7-9; no definite D call. CDR3 size: 13 residues. Trimming shortened V by 6 bases and J by 0 bases, and 9 bases separated the two germline ends. CDR1 is SEHNR and CDR2 is FQNEAQ in the germline V gene (reference sequence). The CDR3 nucleotides are TGTGCCAGCAGTAGGCAAAGCTCCTACGAGCAGTACTTC. Translating gives CASSRQSSYEQYF.

The chain uses TRBV18 and TRBJ2-1; 9 bases fit TRBD2. Germline V gene lookup returns CDR1 KGHSH and CDR2 LQKENI. With V trimmed by 3 bases and J by 7 bases, 13 bases remained unmatched. The CDR3 sequence is 17 residues long. In DNA form, the CDR3 reads TGTGCCAGCTCACCCCTGGGACTAGCCCCGACCCAAAATGAGCAGTTCTTC. This sequence encodes CASSPLGLAPTQNEQFF.

The rearrangement uses TRBV30 and TRBJ2-7, with D unclear. The CDR3 covers 13 residues. Trimming took off 3 bases at V and 4 bases at J, with 13 bases between the two ends. Germline CDR1 and CDR2: GTSNPN and SVGIG (reference sequence). The CDR3 sequence is CAWSVRVGYEQYF. CDR3 nucleotide sequence: TGTGCCTGGAGCGTACGGGTGGGATACGAGCAGTACTTC.

V is TRBV18 and J is TRBJ2-7, with 9 positions matching TRBD1. V shed 4 bases and J 3 bases; nucleotides not matched to a gene: 1. Germline CDR1 reads KGHSH; CDR2 reads LQKENI. This CDR3 is built from 13 residues. The CDR3, as DNA: TGTGCCAGCTCACTGGGACAGGGCTACGAGCAGTACTTC. It codes for CASSLGQGYEQYF.

The rearrangement uses TRBV19 and TRBJ1-1, with unresolved D. Germline V gene sequence: CDR1 LNHDA, CDR2 SQIVND (reference sequence). The CDR3 spans 11 residues. With 8 bases removed from V and 5 bases from J, the gap between germline ends came to 9 bases. The CDR3 here is CASGLWTEAFF. The CDR3 coding sequence is TGTGCCAGTGGGCTATGGACTGAAGCTTTCTTT.

The chain couples TRBV16 to TRBJ1-1, with D possibly being TRBD1 (5 bases). This CDR3 is built from 16 residues. V lost 3 bases and J 1 base, leaving 15 bases between the germline ends. The V gene's germline CDR1 is KGHSY and CDR2 FQNENV. CDR3 sequence (DNA): TGTGCCAGCAGCCATAGGCCATCACAGGCGAACACTGAAGCTTTCTTT. Its translation: CASSHRPSQANTEAFF.

V is TRBV19 and J is TRBJ1-5; 11 nucleotides align to TRBD1. V trimming: 9 bases; J trimming: 5 bases; junction bases outside the gene matches: 6. Germline V gives CDR1 LNHDA, CDR2 SQIVND (reference sequence). The CDR3 extends over 14 amino acids. In DNA, the CDR3 is TGTGCCAGCGGGGGACAGGGGGATTATCAGCCCCAGCATTTT. Protein product: CASGGQGDYQPQHF.

V is TRBV5-6 and J is TRBJ2-5; 7 nucleotides align to TRBD1. Germline-derived CDR1 and CDR2 are SGHDT and YYEEEE. This CDR3 is built from 17 residues. V trimming: 1 base; J trimming: 3 bases; junction bases outside the gene matches: 12. The CDR3 is CASSLRHTGTDKETQYF. The CDR3 DNA reads TGTGCCAGCAGCTTGAGACATACCGGGACAGATAAAGAGACCCAGTACTTC.

This chain joins TRBV2 and TRBJ1-5; D call uncertain. In germline, CDR1 is SNHLY, CDR2 FYNNEI. Deletions cut 7 bases from V and 3 bases from J, with 13 bases between. The CDR3 extends over 14 amino acids. The CDR3 loop is CASTTEGLNQPQHF. The DNA for the CDR3 is TGTGCCAGCACGACGGAGGGTCTCAATCAGCCCCAGCATTTT.

The chain combines TRBV6-4 with TRBJ1-5; 7 bases line up with TRBD1. V was pared by 0 bases and J by 1 base, with 3 bases of the junction left unmatched. The CDR3 covers 16 residues. Germline CDR1 is MRHNA and CDR2 is SNTAGT. CDR3 in amino acids: CASSDSRGPSNQPQHF. The CDR3 nucleotides read TGTGCCAGCAGTGACTCGAGGGGGCCGAGCAATCAGCCCCAGCATTTT.